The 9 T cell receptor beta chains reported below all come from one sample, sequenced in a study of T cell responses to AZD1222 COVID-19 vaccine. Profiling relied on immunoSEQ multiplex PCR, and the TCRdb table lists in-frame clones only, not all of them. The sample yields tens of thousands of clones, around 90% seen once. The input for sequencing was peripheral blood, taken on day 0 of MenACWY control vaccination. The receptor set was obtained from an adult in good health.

In DNA, the CDR3 is TGTGCCAGTAGTGCAAGACAGGGGGCAGGGGAGCAGTACTTC. Its protein is CASSARQGAGEQYF. The chain has TRBV19 and TRBJ2-7; 10 nucleotides match TRBD1. Germline CDR1 LNHDA, CDR2 SQIVND (reference sequence). V was clipped by 5 bases and J by 7 bases; unmatched bases: 8. CDR3 length equals 14 residues.

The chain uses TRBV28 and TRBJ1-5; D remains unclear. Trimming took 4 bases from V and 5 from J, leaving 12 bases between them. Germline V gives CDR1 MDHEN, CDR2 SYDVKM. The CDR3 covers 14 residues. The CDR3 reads CASSSQEGHQPQHF. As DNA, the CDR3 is TGTGCCAGCAGTTCCCAGGAAGGCCATCAGCCCCAGCATTTT. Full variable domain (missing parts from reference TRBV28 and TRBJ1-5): DVKVTQSSRYLVKRTGEKVFLECVQDMDHENMFWYRQDPGLGLRLIYFSYDVKMKEKGDIPEGYSVSREKKERFSLILESASTNQTSMYLCASSSQEGHQPQHFGDGTRLSIL.

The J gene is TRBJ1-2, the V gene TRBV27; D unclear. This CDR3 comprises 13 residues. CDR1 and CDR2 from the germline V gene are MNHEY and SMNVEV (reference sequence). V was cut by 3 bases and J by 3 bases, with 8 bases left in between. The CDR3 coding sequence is TGTGCCAGCAGTTTTAGTAGCTACTATGGCTACACCTTC. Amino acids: CASSFSSYYGYTF.

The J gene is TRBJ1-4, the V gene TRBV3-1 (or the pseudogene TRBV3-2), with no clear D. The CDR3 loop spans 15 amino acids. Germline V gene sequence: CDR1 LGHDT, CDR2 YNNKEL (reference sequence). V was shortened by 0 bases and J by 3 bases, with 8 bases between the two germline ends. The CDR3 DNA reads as TGTGCCAGCAGCCAAGAGGGCAGACCTAATGAAAAACTGTTTTTT. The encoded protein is CASSQEGRPNEKLFF.

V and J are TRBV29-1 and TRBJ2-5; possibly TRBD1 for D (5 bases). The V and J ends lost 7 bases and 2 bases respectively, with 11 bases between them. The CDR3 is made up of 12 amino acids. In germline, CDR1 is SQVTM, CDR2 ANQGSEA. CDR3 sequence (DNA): TGCAGCGGCCGACAGTCACAAGAGACCCAGTACTTC. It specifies CSGRQSQETQYF.

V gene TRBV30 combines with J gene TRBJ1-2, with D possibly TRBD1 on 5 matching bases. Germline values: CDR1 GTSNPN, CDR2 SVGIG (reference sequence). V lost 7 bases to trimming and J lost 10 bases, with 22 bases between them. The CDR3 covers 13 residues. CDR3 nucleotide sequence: TGTGCCTTTTCGGCCTACGGGGGTGGGAACTACACCTTC. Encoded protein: CAFSAYGGGNYTF.

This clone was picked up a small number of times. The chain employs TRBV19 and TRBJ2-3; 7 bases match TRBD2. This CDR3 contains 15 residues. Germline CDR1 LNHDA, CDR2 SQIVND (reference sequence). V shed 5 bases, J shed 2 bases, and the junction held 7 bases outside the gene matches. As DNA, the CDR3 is TGTGCCAGTAGTTTGGCTAGCGGAATCACAGATACGCAGTATTTT. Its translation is CASSLASGITDTQYF.

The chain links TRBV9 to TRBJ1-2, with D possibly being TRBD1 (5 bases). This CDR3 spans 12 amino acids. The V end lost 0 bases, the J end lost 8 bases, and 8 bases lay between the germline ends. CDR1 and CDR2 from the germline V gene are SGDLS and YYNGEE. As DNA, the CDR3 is TGTGCCAGCAGCGTAGCGGGGGACGGCTACACCTTC. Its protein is CASSVAGDGYTF.

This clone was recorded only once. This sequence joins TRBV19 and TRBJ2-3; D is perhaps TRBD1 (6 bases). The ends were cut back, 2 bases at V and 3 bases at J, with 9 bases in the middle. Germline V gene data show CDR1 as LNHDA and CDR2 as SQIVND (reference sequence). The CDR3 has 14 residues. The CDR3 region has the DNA TGTGCCAGTAGTATACAGGGGTGGACAGATACGCAGTATTTT. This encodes CASSIQGWTDTQYF.